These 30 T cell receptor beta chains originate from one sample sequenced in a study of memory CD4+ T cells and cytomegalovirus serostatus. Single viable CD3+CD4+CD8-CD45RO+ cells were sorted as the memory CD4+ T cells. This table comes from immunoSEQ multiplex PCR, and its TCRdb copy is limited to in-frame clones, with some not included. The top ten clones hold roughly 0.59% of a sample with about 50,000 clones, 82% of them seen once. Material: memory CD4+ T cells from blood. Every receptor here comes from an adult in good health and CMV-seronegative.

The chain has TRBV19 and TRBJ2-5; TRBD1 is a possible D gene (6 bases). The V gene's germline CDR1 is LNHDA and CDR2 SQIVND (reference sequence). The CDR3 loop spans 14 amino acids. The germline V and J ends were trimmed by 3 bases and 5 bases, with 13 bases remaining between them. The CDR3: CASSITRTDETQYF. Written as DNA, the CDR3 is TGTGCCAGTAGTATTACTAGGACAGACGAGACCCAGTACTTC.

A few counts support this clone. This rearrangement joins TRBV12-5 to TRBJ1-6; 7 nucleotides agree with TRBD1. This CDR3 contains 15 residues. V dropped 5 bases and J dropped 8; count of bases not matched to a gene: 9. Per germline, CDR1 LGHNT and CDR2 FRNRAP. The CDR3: CASGVRQGWDSPLHF. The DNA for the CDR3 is TGTGCTAGTGGTGTGAGACAGGGCTGGGATTCACCCCTCCACTTT.

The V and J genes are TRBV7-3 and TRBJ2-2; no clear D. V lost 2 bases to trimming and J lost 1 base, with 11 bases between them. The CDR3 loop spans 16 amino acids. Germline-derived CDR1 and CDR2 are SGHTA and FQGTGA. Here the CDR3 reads CASSLVGSRNTGELFF. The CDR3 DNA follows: TGTGCCAGCAGCTTAGTGGGTAGCAGGAACACCGGGGAGCTGTTTTTT.

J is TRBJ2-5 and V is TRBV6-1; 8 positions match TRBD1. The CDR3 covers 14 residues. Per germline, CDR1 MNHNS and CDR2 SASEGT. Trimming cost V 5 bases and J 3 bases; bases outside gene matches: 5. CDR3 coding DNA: TGTGCCAGCAGTCTTGGACAGGGTGAAGAGACCCAGTACTTC. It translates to CASSLGQGEETQYF.

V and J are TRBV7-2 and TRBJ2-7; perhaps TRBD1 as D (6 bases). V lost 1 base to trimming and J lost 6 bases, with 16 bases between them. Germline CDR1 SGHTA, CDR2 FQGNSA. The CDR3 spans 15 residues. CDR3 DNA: TGTGCCAGCAGCTTAGGGGGGCGGAGTGGCGTCGAGCAGTACTTC. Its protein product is CASSLGGRSGVEQYF.

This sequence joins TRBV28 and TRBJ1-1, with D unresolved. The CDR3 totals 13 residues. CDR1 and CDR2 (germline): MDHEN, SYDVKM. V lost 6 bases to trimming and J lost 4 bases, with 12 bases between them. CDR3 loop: CASSPDLSTEAFF. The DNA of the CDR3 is TGTGCCAGCAGCCCTGACCTGAGCACTGAAGCTTTCTTT.

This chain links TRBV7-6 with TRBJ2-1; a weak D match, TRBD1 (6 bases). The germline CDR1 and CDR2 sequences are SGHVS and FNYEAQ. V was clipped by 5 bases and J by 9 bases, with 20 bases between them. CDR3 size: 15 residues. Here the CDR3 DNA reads TGTGCCAGCAGCCCCCAACACGGACAGTGGGGTGAGCAGTTCTTC. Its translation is CASSPQHGQWGEQFF.

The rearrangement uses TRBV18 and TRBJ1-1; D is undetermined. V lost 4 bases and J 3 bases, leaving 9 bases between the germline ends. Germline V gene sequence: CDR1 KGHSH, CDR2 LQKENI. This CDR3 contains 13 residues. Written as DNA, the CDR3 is TGTGCCAGCTCACTCGCCGACTACACTGAAGCTTTCTTT. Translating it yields CASSLADYTEAFF. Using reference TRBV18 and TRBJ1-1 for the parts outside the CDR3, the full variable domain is NAGVMQNPRHLVRRRGQEARLRCSPMKGHSHVYWYRQLPEEGLKFMVYLQKENIIDESGMPKERFSAEFPKEGPSILRIQQVVRGDSAAYFCASSLADYTEAFFGQGTRLTVV.

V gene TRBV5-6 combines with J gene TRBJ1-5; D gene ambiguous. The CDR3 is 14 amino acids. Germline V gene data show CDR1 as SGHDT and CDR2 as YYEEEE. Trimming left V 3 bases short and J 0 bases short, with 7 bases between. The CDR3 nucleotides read TGTGCCAGCAGCTCGGGAGATAGCAATCAGCCCCAGCATTTT. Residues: CASSSGDSNQPQHF.

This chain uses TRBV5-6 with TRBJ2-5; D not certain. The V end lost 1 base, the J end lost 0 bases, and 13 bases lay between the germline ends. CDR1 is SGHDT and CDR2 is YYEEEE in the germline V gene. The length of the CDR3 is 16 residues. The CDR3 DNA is TGTGCCAGCAGCTTGACCGGCGGCACATACCAAGAGACCCAGTACTTC. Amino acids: CASSLTGGTYQETQYF.

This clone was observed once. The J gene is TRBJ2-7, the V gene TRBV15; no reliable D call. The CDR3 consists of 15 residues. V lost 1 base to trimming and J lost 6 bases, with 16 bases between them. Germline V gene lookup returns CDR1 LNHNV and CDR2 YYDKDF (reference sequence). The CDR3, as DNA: TGTGCCACCAGCAGAGGGGAAACGGCGCGCGCCGAGCAGTACTTC. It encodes CATSRGETARAEQYF.

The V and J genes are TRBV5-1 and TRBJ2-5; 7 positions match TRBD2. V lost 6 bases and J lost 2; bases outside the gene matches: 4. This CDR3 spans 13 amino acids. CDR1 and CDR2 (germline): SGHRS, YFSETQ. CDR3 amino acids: CASTRAGQETQYF. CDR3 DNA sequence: TGCGCCAGCACTCGAGCGGGGCAAGAGACCCAGTACTTC.

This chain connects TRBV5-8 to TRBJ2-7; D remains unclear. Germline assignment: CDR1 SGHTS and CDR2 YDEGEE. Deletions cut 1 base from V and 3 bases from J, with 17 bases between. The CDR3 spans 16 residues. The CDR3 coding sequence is TGTGCCAGCAGCTTGTTCCCCAGGCGGAAGGACTACGAGCAGTACTTC. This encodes CASSLFPRRKDYEQYF.

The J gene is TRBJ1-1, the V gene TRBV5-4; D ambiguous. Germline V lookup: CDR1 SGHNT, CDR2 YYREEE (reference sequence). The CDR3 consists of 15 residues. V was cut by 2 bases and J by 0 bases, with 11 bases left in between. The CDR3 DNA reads TGTGCCAGCAGCTTTGCGGGTTTTATGAACACTGAAGCTTTCTTT. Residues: CASSFAGFMNTEAFF. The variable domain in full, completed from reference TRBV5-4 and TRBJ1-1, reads ETGVTQSPTHLIKTRGQQVTLRCSSQSGHNTVSWYQQALGQGPQFIFQYYREEENGRGNFPPRFSGLQFPNYSSELNVNALELDDSALYLCASSFAGFMNTEAFFGQGTRLTVV.

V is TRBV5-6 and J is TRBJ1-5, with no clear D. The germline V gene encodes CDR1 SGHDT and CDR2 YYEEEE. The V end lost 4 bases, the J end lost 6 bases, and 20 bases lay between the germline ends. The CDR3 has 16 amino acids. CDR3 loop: CASSLRTDGHSQPQHF. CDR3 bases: TGTGCCAGCAGCCTGAGAACAGATGGTCACAGTCAGCCCCAGCATTTT.

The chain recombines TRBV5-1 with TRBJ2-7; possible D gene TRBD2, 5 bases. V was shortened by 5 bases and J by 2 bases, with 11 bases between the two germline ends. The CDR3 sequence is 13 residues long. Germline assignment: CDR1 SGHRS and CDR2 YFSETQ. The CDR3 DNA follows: TGCGCCAGCAGACCCGACGGGACCTACGAGCAGTACTTC. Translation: CASRPDGTYEQYF.

The CDR3 reads CASSLSYRGNNEQFF. In DNA form, the CDR3 reads TGTGCCAGCAGTTTATCATACAGGGGTAACAATGAGCAGTTCTTC. V is TRBV28 and J is TRBJ2-1; 7 bases match TRBD1. J gave up 5 bases and V 1 base, and 5 bases lay outside the gene matches. Germline CDR1 and CDR2: MDHEN and SYDVKM. This CDR3 region has 15 residues.

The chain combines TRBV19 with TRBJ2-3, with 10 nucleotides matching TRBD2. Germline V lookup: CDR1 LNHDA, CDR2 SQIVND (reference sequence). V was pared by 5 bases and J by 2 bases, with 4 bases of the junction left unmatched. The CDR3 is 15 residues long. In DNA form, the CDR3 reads TGTGCCAGTAGTTTAGCGGGGGGCGCCACAGATACGCAGTATTTT. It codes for CASSLAGGATDTQYF.

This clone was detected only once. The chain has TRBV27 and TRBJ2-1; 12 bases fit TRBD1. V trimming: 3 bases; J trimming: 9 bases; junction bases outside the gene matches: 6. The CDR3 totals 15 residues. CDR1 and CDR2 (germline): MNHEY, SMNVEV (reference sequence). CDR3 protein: CASSFGTGGGFEQFF. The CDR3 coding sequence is TGTGCCAGCAGTTTCGGGACAGGGGGCGGTTTTGAGCAGTTCTTC.

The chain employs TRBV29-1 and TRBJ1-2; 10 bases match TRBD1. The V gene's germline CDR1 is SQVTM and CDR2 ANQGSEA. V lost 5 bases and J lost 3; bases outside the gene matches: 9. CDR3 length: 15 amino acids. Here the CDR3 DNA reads TGCAGCGTTCAAAGGGACAGGGGCGCCGACTATGGCTACACCTTC. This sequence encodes CSVQRDRGADYGYTF. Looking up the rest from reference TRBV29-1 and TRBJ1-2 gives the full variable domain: SAVISQKPSRDICQRGTSLTIQCQVDSQVTMMFWYRQQPGQSLTLIATANQGSEATYESGFVIDKFPISRPNLTFSTLTVSNMSPEDSSIYLCSVQRDRGADYGYTFGSGTRLTVV.

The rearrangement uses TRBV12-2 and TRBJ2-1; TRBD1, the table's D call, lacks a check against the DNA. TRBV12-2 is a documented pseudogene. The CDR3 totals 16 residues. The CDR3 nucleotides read TGTGCAAGTCTCTTCCGTTCCGGGACATACCACAATGAGCAGTTCTTC. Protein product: CASLFRSGTYHNEQFF.

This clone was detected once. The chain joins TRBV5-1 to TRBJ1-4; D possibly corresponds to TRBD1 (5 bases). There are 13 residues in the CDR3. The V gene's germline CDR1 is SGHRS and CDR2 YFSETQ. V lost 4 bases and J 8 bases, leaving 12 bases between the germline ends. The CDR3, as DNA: TGCGCCAGCAGCAGCGGGGGTAGGGAAAAACTGTTTTTT. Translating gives CASSSGGREKLFF.

Here the CDR3 DNA reads TGCGCCAGCAGCCCACGGACAGACGGAAACATTCAGTACTTC. Its protein is CASSPRTDGNIQYF. The rearrangement joins TRBV5-1 to TRBJ2-4, with a possible D match to TRBD1 (6 bases). From germline, CDR1 is SGHRS and CDR2 YFSETQ. The ends were cut back, 4 bases at V and 6 bases at J, with 14 bases in the middle. The CDR3 is 14 residues long.

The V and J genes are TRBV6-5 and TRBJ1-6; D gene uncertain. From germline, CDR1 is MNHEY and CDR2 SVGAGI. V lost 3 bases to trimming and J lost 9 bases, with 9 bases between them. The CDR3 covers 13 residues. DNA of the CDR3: TGTGCCAGCAGTTATAGAGGAAGTTCACCCCTCCACTTT. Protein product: CASSYRGSSPLHF.

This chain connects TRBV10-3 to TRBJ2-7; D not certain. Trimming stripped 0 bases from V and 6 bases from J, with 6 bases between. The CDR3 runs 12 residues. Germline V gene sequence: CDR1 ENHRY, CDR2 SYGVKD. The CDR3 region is CAISESRIEQYF. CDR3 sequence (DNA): TGTGCCATCAGTGAGTCCCGAATCGAGCAGTACTTC.

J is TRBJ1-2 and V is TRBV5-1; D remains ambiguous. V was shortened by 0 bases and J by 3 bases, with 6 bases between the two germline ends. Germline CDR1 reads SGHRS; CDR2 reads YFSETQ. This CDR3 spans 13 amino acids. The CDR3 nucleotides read TGCGCCAGCAGCTTGGACCCGGACTATGGCTACACCTTC. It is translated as CASSLDPDYGYTF.

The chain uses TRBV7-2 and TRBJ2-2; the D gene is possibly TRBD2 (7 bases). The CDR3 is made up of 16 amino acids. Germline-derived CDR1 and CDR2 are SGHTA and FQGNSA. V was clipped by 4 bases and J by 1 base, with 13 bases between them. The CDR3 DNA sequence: TGTGCCAGCAGCTCAACGGGGGGCCAGAACACCGGGGAGCTGTTTTTT. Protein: CASSSTGGQNTGELFF. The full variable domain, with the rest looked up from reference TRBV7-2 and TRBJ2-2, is GAGVSQSPSNKVTEKGKDVELRCDPISGHTALYWYRQSLGQGLEFLIYFQGNSAPDKSGLPSDRFSAERTGGSVSTLTIQRTQQEDSAVYLCASSSTGGQNTGELFFGEGSRLTVL.

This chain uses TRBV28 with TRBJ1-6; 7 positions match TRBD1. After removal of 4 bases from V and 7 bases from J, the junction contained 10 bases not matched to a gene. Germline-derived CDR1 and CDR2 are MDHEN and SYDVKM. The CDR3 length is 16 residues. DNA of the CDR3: TGTGCCAGCAGTTCGGGAGGGACAGCCGAAAATTCACCCCTCCACTTT. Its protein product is CASSSGGTAENSPLHF. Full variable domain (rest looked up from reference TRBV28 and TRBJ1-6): DVKVTQSSRYLVKRTGEKVFLECVQDMDHENMFWYRQDPGLGLRLIYFSYDVKMKEKGDIPEGYSVSREKKERFSLILESASTNQTSMYLCASSSGGTAENSPLHFGNGTRLTVT.

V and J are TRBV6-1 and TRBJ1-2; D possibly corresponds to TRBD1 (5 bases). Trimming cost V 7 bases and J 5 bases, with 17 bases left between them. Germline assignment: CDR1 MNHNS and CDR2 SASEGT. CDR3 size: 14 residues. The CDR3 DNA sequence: TGTGCCAGCATTCCTACGCGGGGGGGTTATGGCTACACCTTC. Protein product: CASIPTRGGYGYTF.

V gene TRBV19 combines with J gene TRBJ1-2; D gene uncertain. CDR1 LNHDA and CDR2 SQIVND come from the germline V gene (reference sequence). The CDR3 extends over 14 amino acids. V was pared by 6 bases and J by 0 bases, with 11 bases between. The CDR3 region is CASSPGSTNYGYTF. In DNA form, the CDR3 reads TGTGCCAGTAGCCCTGGCAGCACTAACTATGGCTACACCTTC. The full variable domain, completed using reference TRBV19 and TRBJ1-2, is DGGITQSPKYLFRKEGQNVTLSCEQNLNHDAMYWYRQDPGQGLRLIYYSQIVNDFQKGDIAEGYSVSREKKESFPLTVTSAQKNPTAFYLCASSPGSTNYGYTFGSGTRLTVV.